This TCR beta chain was documented in a study of OX40 agonist ivuxolimab in advanced cancers. For the study at large: Of mixed ages from about 20 to 90 and averaging about 60 years, the group was almost 85% male. Among those treated, three patients had partial responses, one with hepatocellular carcinoma and two with cutaneous melanoma.

Study-wide results and limits: There was clonal expansion of CD4+ and CD8+ blood T cells by week 6 at 0.1 to 3.0 mg/kg. Low levels of normalized T-cell clonal expansion also appeared in some nonresponders.

Libraries were prepared by immunoSEQ multiplex PCR; TCRdb keeps only in-frame clonotypes and omits some of them. The table has 150,000 to 190,000 clones, around 94% seen once; the top ten hold about 0.3%. Regarding this clone: What it binds is unknown.

The CDR3 is 14 amino acids. CDR1 and CDR2 (germline): WSHSY, SAAADI. V gave up 4 bases and J gave up 6 bases; unmatched junction bases: 7. Sequencing used CD4+ or CD8+ T cells sorted from blood, obtained in a trial of the OX40 agonist ivuxolimab. The gene calls are TRBV10-2 and TRBJ1-1, with 8 bases identical to TRBD1. The sequence was collected from an adult with an advanced solid tumor such as melanoma, head and neck, liver or kidney cancer. DNA for the CDR3: TGCGCCAGCAGTGGGAACAGGGGGGTCGCTGAAGCTTTCTTT. Protein: CASSGNRGVAEAFF.